This T cell receptor (beta chain) was documented in a study of blood T cell repertoires in COVID-19. Across the study: There were acute and convalescent COVID-19 samples, and they came from the United States, Italy and Spain. From T cells, B-cell-depleted T cells, or PBMCs came the material, which was cDNA or gDNA.

Germline CDR1 WSHSY, CDR2 SAAADI. Trimming left V 4 bases short and J 6 bases short, with 16 bases between. This CDR3 has 14 amino acids. Original data processing: Quantification of nucleated cells was approximated via reference gene primer amplification. Assay used: immunoSEQ multiplex PCR; TCRdb lists only in-frame clones, some missing. The DNA gave D and trimming, while V, J and clone size come from that table. Here the sample spans around 100,000 clones, 69% being singletons. The sequenced sample consisted of peripheral blood. The chain uses TRBV10-2 and TRBJ2-7, with a tentative D call TRBD1 (5 bases). The source is a man at least 80 years old with acute or convalescent COVID-19. CDR3 nucleotides: TGCGCCAGCAGTGGAAATTCTAGGGGCACCGAGCAGTACTTC. It specifies CASSGNSRGTEQYF.